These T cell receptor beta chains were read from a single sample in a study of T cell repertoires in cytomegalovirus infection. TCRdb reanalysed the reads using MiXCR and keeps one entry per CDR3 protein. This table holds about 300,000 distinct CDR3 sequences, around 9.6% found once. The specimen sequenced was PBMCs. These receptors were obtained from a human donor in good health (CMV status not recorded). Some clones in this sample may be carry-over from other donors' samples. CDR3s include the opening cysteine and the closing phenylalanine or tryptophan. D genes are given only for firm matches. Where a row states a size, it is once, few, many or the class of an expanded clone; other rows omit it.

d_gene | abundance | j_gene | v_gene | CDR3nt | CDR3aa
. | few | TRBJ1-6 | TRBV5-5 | TGTGCCAGCAGCTTGGGGGCATCAAGACCACCCCTCCACTTT | CASSLGASRPPLHF
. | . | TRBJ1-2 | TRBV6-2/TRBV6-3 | TGTGCCAGCAGTCAGACGGACGTTTCCTGGAATGGCTACACCTTC | CASSQTDVSWNGYTF
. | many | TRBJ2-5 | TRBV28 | TGTGCCAGCAGTTTACTCGAGACCCAGTACTTC | CASSLLETQYF
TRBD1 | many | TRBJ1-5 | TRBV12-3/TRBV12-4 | TGTGCCAGCAGTATGGGAGGGACAGGGGGCGGACAGCCCCAGCATTTT | CASSMGGTGGGQPQHF
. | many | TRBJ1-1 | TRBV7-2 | TGTGCCAGCAGCTTAGGAACCCTAGGAGGGGTCCTCACTGAAGCTTTCTTT | CASSLGTLGGVLTEAFF
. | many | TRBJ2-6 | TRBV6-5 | TGTGCCAGCAGGGAAGTGCAGGGTTCTGGGGCCAACGTCCTGACTTTC | CASREVQGSGANVLTF
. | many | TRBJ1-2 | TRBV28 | TGTGCCAGCAGTTTTCGGGGAGGCCAAGCTAACTATGGCTACACCTTC | CASSFRGGQANYGYTF
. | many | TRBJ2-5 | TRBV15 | TGTGCCACCAGCAGAGATTTGGCACACCAAGAGACCCAGTACTTC | CATSRDLAHQETQYF
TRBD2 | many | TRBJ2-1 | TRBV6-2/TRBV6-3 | TGTGCCAGCAGTTACAAAGCGGGGGGGCGCGGTGAGCAGTTCTTC | CASSYKAGGRGEQFF
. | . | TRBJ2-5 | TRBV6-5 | TGTGCCAGCAGTCTCACAGGGCCCTCTCAAGAGACCCAGTACTTC | CASSLTGPSQETQYF
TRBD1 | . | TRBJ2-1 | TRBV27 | TGTGCCAGCAGTTCGACAGGGCCCGGTGAGCAGTTCTTC | CASSSTGPGEQFF
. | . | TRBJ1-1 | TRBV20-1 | TGCAGTGCTAAACGAGGACAGCTGAACACTGAAGCTTTCTTT | CSAKRGQLNTEAFF